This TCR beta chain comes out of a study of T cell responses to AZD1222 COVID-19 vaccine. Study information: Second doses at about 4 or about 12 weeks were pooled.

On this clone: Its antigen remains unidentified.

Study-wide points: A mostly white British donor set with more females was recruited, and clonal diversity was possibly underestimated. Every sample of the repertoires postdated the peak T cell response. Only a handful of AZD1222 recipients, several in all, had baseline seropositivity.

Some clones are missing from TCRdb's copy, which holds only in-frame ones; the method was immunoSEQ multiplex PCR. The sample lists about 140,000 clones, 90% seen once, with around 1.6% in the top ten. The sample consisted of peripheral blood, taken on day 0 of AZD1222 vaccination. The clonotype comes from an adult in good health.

CDR3 amino acids: CASSPGHTQPQHF. The CDR3 nucleotides are TGTGCCAGCAGCCCGGGACACACTCAGCCCCAGCATTTT. The gene calls are TRBV7-9 and TRBJ1-5; D possibly corresponds to TRBD1 (6 bases). This CDR3 comprises 13 residues. Trimming pared 5 bases from V and 6 bases from J, leaving 11 bases between. Germline V gene data show CDR1 as SEHNR and CDR2 as FQNEAQ (reference sequence). The full variable domain, its missing parts supplied by reference TRBV7-9 and TRBJ1-5, is DTGVSQNPRHKITKRGQNVTFRCDPISEHNRLYWYRQTLGQGPEFLTYFQNEAQLEKSRLLSDRFSAERPKGSFSTLEIQRTEQGDSAMYLCASSPGHTQPQHFGDGTRLSIL.